This T cell receptor beta chain was sequenced in a study of control samples from healthy donors and cancer patients. Only in-frame clones appear in the TCRdb table, and some are missing; sequencing was by immunoSEQ multiplex PCR. Counted here are approximately 100,000 clones, around nine tenths occurring once; the ten biggest clones make up roughly 15%. The germline V and J ends were trimmed by 1 base and 7 bases, with 13 bases remaining between them. CDR1 is LGHNA and CDR2 is YSLEER in the germline V gene. CDR3 length: 14 residues. This clone was picked up one time. Input material: blood. The source is a woman aged 45-60 years in good health. The chain carries TRBV4-3 and TRBJ1-1; a weak D match, TRBD1 (5 bases). In DNA form, the CDR3 reads TGCGCCAGCAGCCAAGGCCCCGGACAAATTGAAGCTTTCTTT. This gives the protein CASSQGPGQIEAFF.